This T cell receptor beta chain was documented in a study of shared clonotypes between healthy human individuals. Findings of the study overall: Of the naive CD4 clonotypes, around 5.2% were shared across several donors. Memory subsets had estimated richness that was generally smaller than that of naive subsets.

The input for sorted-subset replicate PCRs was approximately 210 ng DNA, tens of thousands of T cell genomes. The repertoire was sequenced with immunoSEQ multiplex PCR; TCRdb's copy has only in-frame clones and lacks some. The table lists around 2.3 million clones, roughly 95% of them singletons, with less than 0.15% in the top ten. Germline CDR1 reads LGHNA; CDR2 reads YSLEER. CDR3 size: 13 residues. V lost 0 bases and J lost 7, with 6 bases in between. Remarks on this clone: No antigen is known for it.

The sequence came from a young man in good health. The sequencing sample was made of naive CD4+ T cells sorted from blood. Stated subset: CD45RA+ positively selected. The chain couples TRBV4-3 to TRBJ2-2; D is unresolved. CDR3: CASSQDFFGELFF. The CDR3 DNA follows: TGCGCCAGCAGCCAAGACTTCTTCGGGGAGCTGTTTTTT.